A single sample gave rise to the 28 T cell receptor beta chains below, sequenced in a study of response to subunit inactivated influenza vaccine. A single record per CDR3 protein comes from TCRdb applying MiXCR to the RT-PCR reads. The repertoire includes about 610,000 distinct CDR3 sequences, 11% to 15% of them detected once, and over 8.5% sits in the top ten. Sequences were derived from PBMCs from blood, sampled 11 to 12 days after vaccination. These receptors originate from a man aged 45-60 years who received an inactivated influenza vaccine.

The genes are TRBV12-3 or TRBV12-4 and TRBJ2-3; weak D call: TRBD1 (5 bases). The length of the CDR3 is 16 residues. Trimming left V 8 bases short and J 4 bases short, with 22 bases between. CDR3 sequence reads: CASLAGRGVHPDTQYF. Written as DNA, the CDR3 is TGTGCCAGCCTGGCTGGAAGGGGTGTACATCCAGATACGCAGTATTTT.

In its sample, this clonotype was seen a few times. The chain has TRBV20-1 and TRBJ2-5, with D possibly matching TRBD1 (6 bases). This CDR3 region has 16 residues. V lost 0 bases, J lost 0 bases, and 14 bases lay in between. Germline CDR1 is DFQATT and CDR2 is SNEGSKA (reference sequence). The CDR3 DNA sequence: TGCAGTGCTAGAGATTACGACAGGTCGTACCAAGAGACCCAGTACTTC. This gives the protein CSARDYDRSYQETQYF.

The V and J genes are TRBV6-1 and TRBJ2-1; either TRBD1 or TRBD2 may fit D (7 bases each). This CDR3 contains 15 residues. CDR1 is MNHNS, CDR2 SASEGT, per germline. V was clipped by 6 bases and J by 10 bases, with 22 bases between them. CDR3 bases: TGTGCCAGCAGACTATCAGGGGGAGGGGCCTTGGAGCAGTTCTTC. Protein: CASRLSGGGALEQFF.

CDR3 in amino acids: CASSLERDYNEQFF. CDR3 coding DNA: TGCGCCAGCAGCTTGGAGCGGGACTACAATGAGCAGTTCTTC. This chain joins TRBV5-1 and TRBJ2-1, with 7 nucleotides matching TRBD2. The CDR3 loop spans 14 amino acids. Germline trimming cut 0 bases from V and 3 bases from J; bases unmatched to any gene: 0. Germline V CDR1 and CDR2: SGHRS, YFSETQ.

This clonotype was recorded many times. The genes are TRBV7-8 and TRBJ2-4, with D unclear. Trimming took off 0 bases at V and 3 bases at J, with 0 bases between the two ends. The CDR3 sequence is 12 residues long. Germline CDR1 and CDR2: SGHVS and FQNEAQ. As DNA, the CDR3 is TGTGCCAGCAGCTTAGCCAAAAACATTCAGTACTTC. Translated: CASSLAKNIQYF. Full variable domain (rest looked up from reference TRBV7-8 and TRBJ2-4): GAGVSQSPRYKVAKRGQDVALRCDPISGHVSLFWYQQALGQGPEFLTYFQNEAQLDKSGLPSDRFFAERPEGSVSTLKIQRTQQEDSAVYLCASSLAKNIQYFGAGTRLSVL.

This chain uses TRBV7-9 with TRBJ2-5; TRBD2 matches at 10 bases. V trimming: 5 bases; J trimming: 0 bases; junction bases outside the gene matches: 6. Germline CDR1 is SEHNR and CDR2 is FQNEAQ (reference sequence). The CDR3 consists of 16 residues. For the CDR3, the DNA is TGTGCCAGCAGCCCGAGGCTAGCGGGGGACCAAGAGACCCAGTACTTC. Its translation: CASSPRLAGDQETQYF. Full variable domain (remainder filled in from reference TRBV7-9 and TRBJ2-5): DTGVSQNPRHKITKRGQNVTFRCDPISEHNRLYWYRQTLGQGPEFLTYFQNEAQLEKSRLLSDRFSAERPKGSFSTLEIQRTEQGDSAMYLCASSPRLAGDQETQYFGPGTRLLVL.

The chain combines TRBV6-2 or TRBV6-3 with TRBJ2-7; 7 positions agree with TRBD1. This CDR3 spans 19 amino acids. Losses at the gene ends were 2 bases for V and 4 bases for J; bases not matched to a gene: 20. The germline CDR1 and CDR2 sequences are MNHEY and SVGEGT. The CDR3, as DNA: TGTGCCAGCAGTTACGACTTCGACAGGGTACGACCGGGACCTTACGAGCAGTACTTC. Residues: CASSYDFDRVRPGPYEQYF.

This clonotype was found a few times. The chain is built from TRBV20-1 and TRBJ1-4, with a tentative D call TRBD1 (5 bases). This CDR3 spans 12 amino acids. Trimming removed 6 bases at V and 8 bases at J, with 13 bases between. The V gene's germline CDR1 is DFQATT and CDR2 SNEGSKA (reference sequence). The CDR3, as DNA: TGCAGTGCCTTCCGCGGGGGAGAAAAACTGTTTTTT. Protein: CSAFRGGEKLFF.

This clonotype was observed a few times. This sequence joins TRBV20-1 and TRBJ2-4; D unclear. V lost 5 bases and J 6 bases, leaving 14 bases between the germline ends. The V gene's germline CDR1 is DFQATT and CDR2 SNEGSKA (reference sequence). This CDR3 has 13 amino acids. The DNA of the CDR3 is TGCAGTGCTTGGGGTGGGGTTGGAAACATTCAGTACTTC. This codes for CSAWGGVGNIQYF.

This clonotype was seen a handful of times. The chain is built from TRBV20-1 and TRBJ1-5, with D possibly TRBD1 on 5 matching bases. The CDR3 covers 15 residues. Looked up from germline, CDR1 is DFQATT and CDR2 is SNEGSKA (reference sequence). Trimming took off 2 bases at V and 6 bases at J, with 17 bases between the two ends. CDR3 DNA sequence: TGCAGTGCTAGACAGGCCAGGGATAGGGCTCAGCCCCAGCATTTT. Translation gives CSARQARDRAQPQHF.

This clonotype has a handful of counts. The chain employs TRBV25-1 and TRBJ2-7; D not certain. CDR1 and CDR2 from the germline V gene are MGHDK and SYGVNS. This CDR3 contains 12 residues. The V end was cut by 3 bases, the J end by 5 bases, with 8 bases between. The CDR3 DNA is TGTGCCAGCAGTGATAGGGTGCACGAGCAGTACTTC. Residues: CASSDRVHEQYF.

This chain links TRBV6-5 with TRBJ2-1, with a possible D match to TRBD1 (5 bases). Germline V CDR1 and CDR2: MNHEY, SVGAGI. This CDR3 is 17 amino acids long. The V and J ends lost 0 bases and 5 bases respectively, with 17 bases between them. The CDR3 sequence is CASSYSGRASRNNEQFF. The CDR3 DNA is TGTGCCAGCAGTTACTCGGGCAGGGCTAGTCGGAACAATGAGCAGTTCTTC.

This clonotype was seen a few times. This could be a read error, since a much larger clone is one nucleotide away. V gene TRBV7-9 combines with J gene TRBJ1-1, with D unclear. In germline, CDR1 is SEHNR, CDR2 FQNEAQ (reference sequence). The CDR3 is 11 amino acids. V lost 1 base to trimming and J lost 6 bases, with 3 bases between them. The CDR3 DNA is TGTGCCAGCAGCTTAGAACCTGAAGCTTTCTTT. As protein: CASSLEPEAFF.

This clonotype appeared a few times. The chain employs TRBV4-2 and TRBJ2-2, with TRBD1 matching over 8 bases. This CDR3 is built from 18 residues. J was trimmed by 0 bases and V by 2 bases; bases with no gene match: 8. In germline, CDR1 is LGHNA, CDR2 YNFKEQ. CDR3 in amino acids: CASSQIFDRGPNTGELFF. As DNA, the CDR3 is TGTGCCAGCAGCCAAATTTTCGACAGGGGACCGAACACCGGGGAGCTGTTTTTT.

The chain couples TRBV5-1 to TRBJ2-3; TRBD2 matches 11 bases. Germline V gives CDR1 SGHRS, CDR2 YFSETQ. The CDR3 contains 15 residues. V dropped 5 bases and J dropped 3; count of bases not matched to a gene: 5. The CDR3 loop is CASRSGTSGTDTQYF. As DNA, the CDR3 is TGCGCCAGCAGATCCGGGACTAGCGGTACAGATACGCAGTATTTT.

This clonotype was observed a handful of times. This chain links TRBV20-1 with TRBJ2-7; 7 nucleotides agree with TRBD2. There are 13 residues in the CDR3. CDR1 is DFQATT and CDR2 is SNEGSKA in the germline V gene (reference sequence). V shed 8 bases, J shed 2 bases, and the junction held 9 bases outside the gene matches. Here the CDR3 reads CSTIKGRAYEQYF. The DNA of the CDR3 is TGCAGTACGATTAAAGGGAGGGCCTACGAGCAGTACTTC.

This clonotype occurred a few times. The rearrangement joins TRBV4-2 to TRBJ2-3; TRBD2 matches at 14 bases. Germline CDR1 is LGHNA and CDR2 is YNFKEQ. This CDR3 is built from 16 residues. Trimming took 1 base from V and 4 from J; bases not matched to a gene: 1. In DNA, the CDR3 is TGTGCCAGCAGCCAAGGGGGACTAGCGGGAGCAGATACGCAGTATTTT. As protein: CASSQGGLAGADTQYF.

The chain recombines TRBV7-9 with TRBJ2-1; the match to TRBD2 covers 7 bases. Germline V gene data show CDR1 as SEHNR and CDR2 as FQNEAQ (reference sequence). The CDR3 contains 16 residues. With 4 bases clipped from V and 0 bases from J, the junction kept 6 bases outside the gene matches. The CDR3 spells CASSYPSGSSYNEQFF. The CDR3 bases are TGTGCCAGCAGCTACCCTAGCGGCAGCTCCTACAATGAGCAGTTCTTC.

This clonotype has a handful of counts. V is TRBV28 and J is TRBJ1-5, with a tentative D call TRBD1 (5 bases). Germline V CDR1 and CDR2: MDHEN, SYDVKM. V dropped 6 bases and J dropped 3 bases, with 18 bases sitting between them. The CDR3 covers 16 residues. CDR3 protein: CASSRLSQGPNQPQHF. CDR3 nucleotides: TGTGCCAGCAGCCGCCTATCTCAGGGCCCCAATCAGCCCCAGCATTTT.

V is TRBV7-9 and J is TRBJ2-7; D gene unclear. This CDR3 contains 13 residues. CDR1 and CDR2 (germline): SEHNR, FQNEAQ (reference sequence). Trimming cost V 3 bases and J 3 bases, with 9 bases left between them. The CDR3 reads CASSFSDRYEQYF. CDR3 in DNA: TGTGCCAGCAGCTTCTCCGACCGCTACGAGCAGTACTTC.

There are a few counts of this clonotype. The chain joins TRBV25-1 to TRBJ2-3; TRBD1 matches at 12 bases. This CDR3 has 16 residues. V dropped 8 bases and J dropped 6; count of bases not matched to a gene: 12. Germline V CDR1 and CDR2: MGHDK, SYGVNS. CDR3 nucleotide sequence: TGTGCCAGCCGAAGAGGCTGGGACAGGGGGCTTGATACGCAGTATTTT. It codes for CASRRGWDRGLDTQYF.

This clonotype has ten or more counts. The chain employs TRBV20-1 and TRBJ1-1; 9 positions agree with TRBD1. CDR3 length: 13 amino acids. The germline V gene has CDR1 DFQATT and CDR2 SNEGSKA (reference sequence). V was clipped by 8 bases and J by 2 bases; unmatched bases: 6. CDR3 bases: TGCAGTCCGACAGGGGGGCTAAACACTGAAGCTTTCTTT. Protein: CSPTGGLNTEAFF.

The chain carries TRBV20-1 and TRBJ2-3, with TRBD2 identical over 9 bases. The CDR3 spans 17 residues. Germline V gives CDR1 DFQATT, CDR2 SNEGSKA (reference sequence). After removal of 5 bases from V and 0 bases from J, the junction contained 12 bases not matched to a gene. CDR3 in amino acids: CSAHPSGISSSTDTQYF. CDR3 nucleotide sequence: TGCAGTGCTCACCCTAGCGGGATTTCTTCTAGCACAGATACGCAGTATTTT.

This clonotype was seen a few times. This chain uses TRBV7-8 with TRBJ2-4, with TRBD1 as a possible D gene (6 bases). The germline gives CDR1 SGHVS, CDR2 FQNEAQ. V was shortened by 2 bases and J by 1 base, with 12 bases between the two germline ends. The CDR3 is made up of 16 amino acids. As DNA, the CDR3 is TGTGCCAGCAGCTTAATACCAGGGGTGGCCAAAAACATTCAGTACTTC. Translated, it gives CASSLIPGVAKNIQYF.

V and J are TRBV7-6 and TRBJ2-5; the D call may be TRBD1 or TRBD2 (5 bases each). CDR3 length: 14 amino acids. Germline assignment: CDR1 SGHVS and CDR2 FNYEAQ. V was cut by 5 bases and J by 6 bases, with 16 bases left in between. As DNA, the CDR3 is TGTGCCAGCAGCCCACCCTCAGGGACGAAGACCCAGTACTTC. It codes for CASSPPSGTKTQYF.

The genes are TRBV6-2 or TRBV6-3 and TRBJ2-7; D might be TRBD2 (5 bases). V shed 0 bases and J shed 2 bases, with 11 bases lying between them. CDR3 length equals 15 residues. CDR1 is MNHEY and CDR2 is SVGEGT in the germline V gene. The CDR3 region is CASSYSRTGAYEQYF. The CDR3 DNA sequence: TGTGCCAGCAGTTACTCCCGGACTGGAGCCTACGAGCAGTACTTC.

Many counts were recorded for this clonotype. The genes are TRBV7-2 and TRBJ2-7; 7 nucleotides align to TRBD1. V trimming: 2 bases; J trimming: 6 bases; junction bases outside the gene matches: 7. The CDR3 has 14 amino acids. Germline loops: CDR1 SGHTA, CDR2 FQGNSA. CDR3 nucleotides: TGTGCCAGCAGCTTATACAGGGGTTTCTTCGAGCAGTACTTC. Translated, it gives CASSLYRGFFEQYF.

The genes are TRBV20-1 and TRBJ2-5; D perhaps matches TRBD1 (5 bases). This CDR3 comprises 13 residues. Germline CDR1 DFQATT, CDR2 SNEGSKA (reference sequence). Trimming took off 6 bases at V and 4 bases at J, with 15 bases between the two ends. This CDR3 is CSASGFSGETQYF. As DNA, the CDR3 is TGCAGTGCATCAGGGTTCTCCGGAGAGACCCAGTACTTC.